This TCR beta chain appears in the sequencing data of a study of identical twins (dated by TCRdb to 2016 to 2017). In the study overall: To test whether fetal clonotypes persist, the study used deep sequencing on TCR alpha and beta repertoires from monozygotic twins, unrelated adults of various ages, and cord blood. Replicate twin experiments were performed at different times using different library preparation protocols to rule out contamination.

With respect to this clonotype: The specificity of this receptor is unknown. Per-nucleotide qualities are absent, and no much larger clonotype sits a single base away.

CDR1 and CDR2 are read off the germline V gene as SGHRS and YFSETQ. V is clipped by 0 bases and J by 4 bases, and the sequence between their germline boundaries is 13 bases long. CDR3 length: 15 amino acids, cysteine to phenylalanine. Only the CDR3 region is kept as DNA, spanning 45 bases read in frame from base 1. On the study overall, not on this receptor specifically: In beta out-of-frame sequences, excess twin sharing was weaker, because having fewer shared sequences lowered the signal-to-noise ratio. Zero-insertion analyses could be partly confounded by invariant T cells such as MAIT and iNKT, though diverse VJ usage argued against such confounding for most clonotypes. Compared with coincidental sharing between unrelated individuals, out-of-frame TCR alpha sequences shared between twins showed an excess of sequences with low generation probability. Because the same donors could not be followed over many years, the conclusions relied on cross-sectional statistical analysis. Fewer insertions were carried by abundant cord blood beta clonotypes, a similar but weaker trend appeared in young adult naive repertoires, and no such trend appeared in memory repertoires. In monozygotic twins, recombination models systematically underestimated out-of-frame TCR alpha sharing, but the models matched the sharing seen between unrelated individuals.

Library construction relied on 5' RACE. Sequencing relied on an Illumina HiSeq 2000. A universal primer binding site was introduced by template switching, and a unique molecular identifier was present in the final cDNA, enabling accurate counting of TCR cDNA molecules. Specific primers in the conserved constant-segment region were used to synthesize first-strand cDNA for the TCR alpha and beta chains. To control for contamination, every cDNA library was double barcoded, receiving both a SMART-Mk sample barcode and Illumina barcodes. Two successive PCR steps introduced TruSeq adapter sequences along with Illumina sample barcodes. Sequencing of the TCR alpha and beta cDNA libraries was done on the Illumina HiSeq platform using custom primers. In the source study's methods: MiGEC processed the raw reads to extract unique molecular identifiers, while MiXCR was used to determine the CDR3 positions. Recombination models were inferred per individual with the repgenHMM and IGoR tools using an EM algorithm. The tcR package in R was used for shared clonotype analysis, with sharing normalized by the product of cloneset sizes. Out-of-frame nonproductive sequences were analyzed to study raw recombination free of thymic and clonal selection effects. TCRdb ran its own pipeline on the public reads, namely fastp trimming at Q25 and MiXCR clone calling, and kept in-frame beta chains. Rows merge per CDR3 protein into single entries with the most common DNA and genes. The V and J calls and clone size are TCRdb's, not the authors'. The table for this sample lists about 550,000 distinct CDR3 sequences; around 24% of them were counted only once. The ten largest clones capture around 0.47% of the sample.

All donors were healthy Caucasians. The twin cohort consisted of three pairs of female monozygotic twins, all aged 18 to 29 years. CD4+ and CD8+ T cell populations were isolated with positive isolation kits from Invitrogen. These same data were also listed under a study on yellow fever vaccine responses in identical twins. According to the second study: According to the authors, the vaccine-induced T cell response in identical twins seemed to be partly convergent and partly specific to each individual. In the study, vaccine-responding T cell clones were precisely tracked in identical twins.

This clonotype originated in a woman between 18 and 29 years old in good health. Sequencing input: CD4+ T cells sorted from blood. Rearrangement joined TRBV5-1 to TRBJ2-5, with the identity of the D gene unclear. CDR3 protein: CASSLALGLGETQYF. The nucleotide sequence reads as follows: TGCGCCAGCAGCTTGGCTCTGGGGTTAGGAGAGACCCAGTACTTC.